A selection of T cell receptor beta chains follows, all from one sample in a study of blood T cells in healthy people across ages. In TCRdb, the 5' RACE reads were re-called with MiXCR into one record per CDR3 protein. The table records 1,500,000 or so distinct CDR3 sequences, 45% to 70% of them present only once. The sequenced sample was blood. The receptors shown here come from a man between 18 and 29 years old in good health. CDR3s include the opening cysteine and the closing phenylalanine or tryptophan. D genes are given only for firm matches. Size tells how often a clone was seen (once, few, many) or the class of an expanded clone, and some rows leave it out.

>few|TRBJ2-3|TRBD2|TRBV4-2
TGTGCCAGCAGCCAAGATAGCGGGGGTTATACGCAGTATTTT
CASSQDSGGYTQYF
>.|TRBJ2-7|.|TRBV27
TGTGCCAGCAGTGCGGGACATCCCTACGAGCAGTACTTC
CASSAGHPYEQYF
>.|TRBJ2-7|.|TRBV5-1
TGCGCCAGCAGCCTAGGGTGGAACGAGCAGTACTTC
CASSLGWNEQYF
>.|TRBJ2-1|.|TRBV7-9
TGTGCCAGCAGCTTTATTCGGTCGATCTACAATGAGCAGTTCTTC
CASSFIRSIYNEQFF
>once|TRBJ1-2|TRBD1|TRBV10-1
TGCGCCAGCTCTCGGGACAGGGAAATGAGAGGCTACACCTTC
CASSRDREMRGYTF
>.|TRBJ2-1|.|TRBV5-1
TGCGCCAGCAGCCCAGGGACTTCAGGACTCTCCTACAATGAGCAGTTCTTC
CASSPGTSGLSYNEQFF
>few|TRBJ2-3|TRBD2|TRBV29-1
TGCAGCGACCTAGCGGGAGGGGGGGCAGATACGCAGTATTTT
CSDLAGGGADTQYF
>.|TRBJ1-2|TRBD1|TRBV4-2
TGTGCCAGCAGCCAACGTCCCGGGACAGTAGATGGCTACACCTTC
CASSQRPGTVDGYTF
>once|TRBJ1-4|.|TRBV29-1
TGCAGCGCCGGAAATGAAAAACTGTTTTTT
CSAGNEKLFF
>few|TRBJ2-1|.|TRBV29-1
TGCAGCGTTGAACCGGGGCCAGTCTACAATGAGCAGTTCTTC
CSVEPGPVYNEQFF
>.|TRBJ1-6|TRBD1|TRBV4-1
TGCGCCAGCAGCCGACTACAGGGGTTTGATTCACCCCTCCACTTT
CASSRLQGFDSPLHF
>few|TRBJ2-1|.|TRBV29-1
TGCAGCGTTCTTGAGGTGGAGGGGCCCTACAATGAGCAGTTCTTC
CSVLEVEGPYNEQFF
>.|TRBJ2-7|TRBD1|TRBV4-1
TGCGCCAGCAGCCCAGAACAGGGGTCCCACGAGCAGTACTTC
CASSPEQGSHEQYF
>few|TRBJ2-1|.|TRBV7-2
TGTGCCAGCAGCCCTCTAGACTATGAGCAGTTCTTC
CASSPLDYEQFF
>.|TRBJ2-2|TRBD1|TRBV29-1
TGCAGCGTGGGACAGGGGATCGGGGAGCTGTTTTTT
CSVGQGIGELFF